The rows below give T cell receptor beta chains drawn from one sample of a study of immune cell composition in non-small cell lung cancer. The repertoire was sequenced with immunoSEQ multiplex PCR; TCRdb's copy has only in-frame clones and lacks some. The data contain several thousand clones, just under 80% of them singletons. Sequenced: lung tumor tissue. The receptors were gathered from a human donor with non-small cell lung cancer. Each CDR3 is given with its conserved first and last residue. Fields, in order: D gene, clone size, V gene, J gene, CDR3 DNA, CDR3 protein. A D gene is named only where the DNA matches it firmly. Clone size is not always given. Where it is, it says once, few, many or a class for expanded clones.

NA	few	TRBV28	TRBJ1-2	TGTGCCAGCAGTTCCGACAGTCAGATGGGCTACACCTTC	CASSSDSQMGYTF
TRBD1	NA	TRBV5-1	TRBJ1-6	TGCGCCAGCAGCTTAAACAGGGGTTTTAATTCACCCCTCCACTTT	CASSLNRGFNSPLHF
NA	once	TRBV29-1	TRBJ2-5	TGCAGCGTTGAAGACTACCGTAGATCTGGAGAGACCCAGTACTTC	CSVEDYRRSGETQYF
NA	NA	TRBV10-3	TRBJ2-5	TGTGCCATCAGTGAGGGCCTGTACCAAGAGACCCAGTACTTC	CAISEGLYQETQYF
NA	NA	TRBV5-1	TRBJ2-3	TGCGCCAGCAGCTTGCGTATAGATACGCAGTATTTT	CASSLRIDTQYF
TRBD1	few	TRBV11-2	TRBJ2-1	TGTGCCAGCAGCTCAACTAGTCGGACAGGGAGAAATGAGCAGTTCTTC	CASSSTSRTGRNEQFF
NA	NA	TRBV11-2	TRBJ1-4	TGTGCCAGCAGCTTCGGTGGGGGCCAAAAACTGTTTTTT	CASSFGGGQKLFF
TRBD2	NA	TRBV27	TRBJ2-5	TGTGCCAGCAAGCGGACTAGCGGGGGTGACCAAGAGACCCAGTACTTC	CASKRTSGGDQETQYF
TRBD1	few	TRBV5-1	TRBJ1-5	TGCGCCAGCAGCTTGGGACAGGGGGTCGAACAGCCCCAGCATTTT	CASSLGQGVEQPQHF
NA	NA	TRBV10-1	TRBJ2-2	TGCGCCAGCAGCCCTGGAGCCGGGGAGCTGTTTTTT	CASSPGAGELFF
NA	NA	TRBV6-1	TRBJ2-5	TGTGCCAGCATGGAGACTCGCCGTGCGGCCCAGTACTTC	CASMETRRAAQYF
NA	medium-sized	TRBV4-3	TRBJ1-4	TGCGCCAGCAGCCAACAGGGGAGCGGTAATGAAAAACTGTTTTTT	CASSQQGSGNEKLFF
NA	few	TRBV2	TRBJ1-2	TGTGCCAGCAACTCACAGCTCGACTATGGCTACACCTTC	CASNSQLDYGYTF
TRBD1	NA	TRBV5-6	TRBJ1-1	TGTGCCAGCAGCTTGGCTCAGGGGGTTTTAACTGAAGCTTTCTTT	CASSLAQGVLTEAFF
TRBD1	NA	TRBV18	TRBJ1-5	TGTGCCAGCTCACCCGACAGGGACCATCAGCCCCAGCATTTT	CASSPDRDHQPQHF
TRBD1	NA	TRBV7-6	TRBJ2-7	TGTGCCAGCAGCTTAGTTAGGGACAGGGCGGGCGAGCAGTACTTC	CASSLVRDRAGEQYF
NA	NA	TRBV19	TRBJ2-3	TGTGCCAGTAGTAAGGGGGAACCACCCACAGATACGCAGTATTTT	CASSKGEPPTDTQYF
NA	NA	TRBV2	TRBJ1-1	TGTGCCAGCAGTGAATTGAGGGCTGAAGCTTTCTTT	CASSELRAEAFF
TRBD1	once	TRBV27	TRBJ2-7	TGTGCCAGCAGTTGGGGACAGGGGACCTACGAGCAGTACTTC	CASSWGQGTYEQYF
NA	NA	TRBV6-5	TRBJ1-4	TGTGCCAGCAGTAGGGGGGAAAAACTGTTTTTT	CASSRGEKLFF
NA	NA	TRBV7-3	TRBJ2-1	TGTGCCAGCAGCTTGGGCGTCTCCTACAATGAGCAGTTCTTC	CASSLGVSYNEQFF
TRBD2	NA	TRBV19	TRBJ2-4	TGTGCCAGTCCTTATATCCCCCTCGGGCAGTCTAGCGGGAGTCGCAAAGCCAAAAACATTCAGTACTTC	CASPYIPLGQSSGSRKAKNIQYF
TRBD2	NA	TRBV7-7	TRBJ2-5	TGTGCCAGCAGCCCCACGGCGGGAGGGTTGGAGACCCAGTACTTC	CASSPTAGGLETQYF
NA	NA	TRBV5-4	TRBJ2-3	TGTGCCAGCAGCTTTCAGGGGTTATCCACAGATACGCAGTATTTT	CASSFQGLSTDTQYF
NA	NA	TRBV27	TRBJ1-3	TGTGCCAGCAGTCGCAGGGTCTCTGGAAACACCATATATTTT	CASSRRVSGNTIYF
NA	NA	TRBV19	TRBJ1-1	TGTGCCAGTAGTATAGGATTGTTAGGACAGAGGAACACTGAAGCTTTCTTT	CASSIGLLGQRNTEAFF
TRBD2	medium-sized	TRBV6-1	TRBJ2-1	TGTGCCAGCAGGTTCCGGGGGGGATACAATGAGCAGTTCTTC	CASRFRGGYNEQFF
NA	once	TRBV15	TRBJ2-3	TGTGCCACCAGCCCGGCGACATTTTACACAGATACGCAGTATTTT	CATSPATFYTDTQYF
NA	NA	TRBV18	TRBJ1-1	TGTGCCAGCTCAGAAGAGGGTACAGCTTTCTTT	CASSEEGTAFF
NA	NA	TRBV5-5	TRBJ2-4	TGTGCCAGCAGCTTGGACCCGGGTTCGGCCAAAAACATTCAGTACTTC	CASSLDPGSAKNIQYF
NA	NA	TRBV28	TRBJ1-5	TGTGCCAGCAGACATAGCAATCAGCCCCAGCATTTT	CASRHSNQPQHF
NA	NA	TRBV5-6	TRBJ1-1	TGTGCCAGCAGCCGAGGTTCTTCAGGGGATGTGAACACTGAAGCTTTCTTT	CASSRGSSGDVNTEAFF
NA	NA	TRBV4-2	TRBJ1-1	TGTGCCAGCAGCCAAGTTGCCGGGGAGGCTTTCTTT	CASSQVAGEAFF
NA	NA	TRBV7-2	TRBJ2-3	TGTGCCAGCAGCTTGTACCGAGCCACAGATACGCAGTATTTT	CASSLYRATDTQYF
TRBD1	NA	TRBV7-9	TRBJ1-1	TGTGCCAGCAGCTTCACAGGGGGCACTGAAGCTTTCTTT	CASSFTGGTEAFF
NA	NA	TRBV4-2	TRBJ2-6	TGTGCCAGCAGTTCCGGACAGTCTGGGGCCAACGTCCTGACTTTC	CASSSGQSGANVLTF
NA	NA	TRBV9	TRBJ2-3	TGTGCCAGCAGCGAAGGAGGTAGCACAGATACGCAGTATTTT	CASSEGGSTDTQYF
NA	NA	TRBV11-1	TRBJ2-6	TGTGCCAGCAGCCCCGGGATCAGCGGCTCTGGGGCCAACGTCCTGACTTTC	CASSPGISGSGANVLTF
TRBD1	NA	TRBV27	TRBJ2-3	TGTGCCAGCAGGCCCACAGGGGGGTCATTGTATTTT	CASRPTGGSLYF